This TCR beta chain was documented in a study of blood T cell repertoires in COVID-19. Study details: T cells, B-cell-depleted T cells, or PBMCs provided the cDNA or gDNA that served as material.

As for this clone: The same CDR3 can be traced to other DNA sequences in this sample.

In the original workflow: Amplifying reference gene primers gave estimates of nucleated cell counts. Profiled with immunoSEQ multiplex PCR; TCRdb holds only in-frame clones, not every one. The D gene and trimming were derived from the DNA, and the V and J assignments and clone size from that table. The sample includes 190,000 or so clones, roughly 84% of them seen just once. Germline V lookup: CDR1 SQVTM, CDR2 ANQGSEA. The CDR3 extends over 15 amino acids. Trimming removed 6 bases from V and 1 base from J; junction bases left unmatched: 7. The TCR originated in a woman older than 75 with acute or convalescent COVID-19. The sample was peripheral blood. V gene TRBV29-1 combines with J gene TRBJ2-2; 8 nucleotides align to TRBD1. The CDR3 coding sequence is TGCAGCGTAAGAACCGGGACAGGGAACACCGGGGAGCTGTTTTTT. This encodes CSVRTGTGNTGELFF.